These 27 T cell receptor beta chains originate from one sample sequenced in a study of a mutant IDH1 vaccine in newly diagnosed glioma. Specified time point: week 5, during vaccination. A 20-mer mutant IDH1 peptide at 300 ug was injected subcutaneously with topical imiquimod. This table comes from immunoSEQ multiplex PCR, and its TCRdb copy is limited to in-frame clones, with some not included. Among about 36,000 clones listed, 80% to 90% were seen once. Their antigen targets remain unknown. The sample consisted of PBMCs, taken from a glioma patient whose treatment included an IDH1 peptide vaccine. Receptors were obtained from a middle-aged man with glioma.

The CDR3, as DNA: TGTGCCAGTAGTGTTCTGACTAGCGGGGGAGCAGATACGCAGTATTTT. It yields the protein CASSVLTSGGADTQYF. This chain links TRBV19 with TRBJ2-3, with 12 bases fitting TRBD2. Germline V gene lookup returns CDR1 LNHDA and CDR2 SQIVND (reference sequence). With V trimmed by 5 bases and J by 4 bases, 7 bases remained unmatched. The length of the CDR3 is 16 residues.

This clone has just one count. The chain uses TRBV6-5 and TRBJ1-2; 8 bases agree with TRBD1. The J segment lost 6 bases and the V segment lost 7 bases, leaving 7 bases of the junction unmatched. The CDR3 loop spans 13 amino acids. Germline V gene sequence: CDR1 MNHEY, CDR2 SVGAGI. The CDR3 nucleotides read TGTGCCAGCACCCGGACAGGGAGAGATGGCTACACCTTC. Its translation is CASTRTGRDGYTF.

The gene calls are TRBV14 and TRBJ2-3; 11 bases match TRBD2. The CDR3 contains 14 residues. The germline V gene encodes CDR1 SGHDN and CDR2 FVKESK. V shed 8 bases, J shed 0 bases, and the junction held 1 base outside the gene matches. The CDR3, as DNA: TGTGCCAGCGGGACTAGCGGAAGCACAGATACGCAGTATTTT. It yields the protein CASGTSGSTDTQYF.

V is TRBV7-8 and J is TRBJ2-7; no firm D call. The CDR3 loop spans 14 amino acids. Trimming left V 0 bases short and J 0 bases short, with 6 bases between. Looked up from germline, CDR1 is SGHVS and CDR2 is FQNEAQ. In DNA, the CDR3 is TGTGCCAGCAGCTTAGCCTCGGGCTCCTACGAGCAGTACTTC. Its protein is CASSLASGSYEQYF. Variable domain in full (rest from reference TRBV7-8 and TRBJ2-7): GAGVSQSPRYKVAKRGQDVALRCDPISGHVSLFWYQQALGQGPEFLTYFQNEAQLDKSGLPSDRFFAERPEGSVSTLKIQRTQQEDSAVYLCASSLASGSYEQYFGPGTRLTVT.

This chain uses TRBV30 with TRBJ2-4; no firm D call. The CDR3 runs to 14 residues. Germline lookup yields CDR1 GTSNPN and CDR2 SVGIG (reference sequence). Trimming pared 5 bases from V and 10 bases from J, leaving 21 bases between. The CDR3 DNA is TGTGCCTGGGCTACCGGTGGGTCCCGTTCTATTCAGTACTTC. It codes for CAWATGGSRSIQYF.

This sequence joins TRBV16 and TRBJ2-7; 7 positions match TRBD2. Per the germline V gene, CDR1 is KGHSY and CDR2 is FQNENV. J lost 2 bases, V lost 0 bases, and 1 base had no gene match. This CDR3 has 14 amino acids. Written as DNA, the CDR3 is TGTGCCAGCAGCCAATCCGGACTAGCCTACGAGCAGTACTTC. It codes for CASSQSGLAYEQYF.

The rearrangement uses TRBV5-1 and TRBJ1-1; D might be TRBD1 (6 bases). V was pared by 5 bases and J by 4 bases, with 15 bases between. In germline, CDR1 is SGHRS, CDR2 YFSETQ. CDR3 size: 14 residues. This CDR3 reads CASSSQGSGTEAFF. The CDR3 DNA reads TGCGCCAGCAGTTCGCAGGGGTCCGGCACTGAAGCTTTCTTT.

The chain joins TRBV9 to TRBJ1-3, with D unresolved. Germline-derived CDR1 and CDR2 are SGDLS and YYNGEE. This CDR3 region has 16 residues. Trimming removed 2 bases at V and 5 bases at J, with 17 bases between. The DNA for the CDR3 is TGTGCCAGCAGCGTCGATATTCAGAGTCCTAGAAACACCATATATTTT. Translation: CASSVDIQSPRNTIYF.

The CDR3 is CASSSSGGRETQYF. The CDR3 region has the DNA TGCGCCAGCAGCTCCTCAGGGGGCAGGGAGACCCAGTACTTC. The V gene is TRBV5-1, the J gene TRBJ2-5; 8 positions agree with TRBD1. Germline-derived CDR1 and CDR2 are SGHRS and YFSETQ. Trimming cost V 3 bases and J 5 bases; bases outside gene matches: 6. The CDR3 runs to 14 residues. Variable domain in full (rest from reference TRBV5-1 and TRBJ2-5): KAGVTQTPRYLIKTRGQQVTLSCSPISGHRSVSWYQQTPGQGLQFLFEYFSETQRNKGNFPGRFSGRQFSNSRSEMNVSTLELGDSALYLCASSSSGGRETQYFGPGTRLLVL.

This rearrangement joins TRBV5-4 to TRBJ2-2; D unclear. CDR3 length: 13 residues. Trimming took off 2 bases at V and 6 bases at J, with 8 bases between the two ends. The germline V gene has CDR1 SGHNT and CDR2 YYREEE (reference sequence). The CDR3: CASSLKGSGELFF. CDR3 bases: TGTGCCAGCAGCTTAAAGGGCTCCGGGGAGCTGTTTTTT.

The chain employs TRBV30 and TRBJ1-3; D remains ambiguous. CDR1 and CDR2 from the germline V gene are GTSNPN and SVGIG (reference sequence). Trimming took off 1 base at V and 4 bases at J, with 5 bases between the two ends. This CDR3 spans 12 amino acids. The CDR3 coding sequence is TGTGCCTGGAGTGAGTTGGGAAACACCATATATTTT. Translated, it gives CAWSELGNTIYF.

This chain uses TRBV19 with TRBJ1-5; D not resolved. The germline V gene has CDR1 LNHDA and CDR2 SQIVND (reference sequence). V was cut by 6 bases and J by 0 bases, with 9 bases left in between. The CDR3 runs to 14 residues. The CDR3 region is CASRDGYSNQPQHF. The CDR3 bases are TGTGCCAGTAGGGACGGCTATAGCAATCAGCCCCAGCATTTT.

The chain joins TRBV7-2 to TRBJ2-1, with D maybe TRBD1 (6 bases). Germline V CDR1 and CDR2: SGHTA, FQGNSA. Trimming removed 1 base at V and 2 bases at J, with 15 bases between. The CDR3 consists of 17 residues. CDR3 sequence (DNA): TGTGCCAGCAGCTTAGGAGGACAGTCTTCCACCTACAATGAGCAGTTCTTC. As protein: CASSLGGQSSTYNEQFF.

The J gene is TRBJ2-5, the V gene TRBV14; D unclear. V was clipped by 5 bases and J by 6 bases, with 19 bases between them. Germline V gene sequence: CDR1 SGHDN, CDR2 FVKESK. The CDR3 runs to 15 residues. CDR3 loop: CASSERVGYPQTQYF. The CDR3 region has the DNA TGTGCCAGCAGCGAAAGGGTTGGGTACCCACAGACCCAGTACTTC.

This clone has a single count. This CDR3 is CASSRRGGAGNEQFF. The DNA for the CDR3 is TGTGCCAGCAGTCGGCGCGGGGGGGCCGGGAATGAGCAGTTCTTC. The V gene is TRBV2, the J gene TRBJ2-1; 9 bases agree with TRBD2. Germline lookup yields CDR1 SNHLY and CDR2 FYNNEI. The V segment lost 5 bases and the J segment 7 bases; nucleotides outside the gene matches: 9. This CDR3 comprises 15 residues.

J is TRBJ2-7 and V is TRBV5-1; no clear D. The germline CDR1 and CDR2 sequences are SGHRS and YFSETQ. This CDR3 region has 12 residues. V was pared by 5 bases and J by 0 bases, with 6 bases between. The DNA of the CDR3 is TGCGCCAGCAGAGCTAGCTCCTACGAGCAGTACTTC. Protein: CASRASSYEQYF. The full variable domain, its missing parts supplied by reference TRBV5-1 and TRBJ2-7, is KAGVTQTPRYLIKTRGQQVTLSCSPISGHRSVSWYQQTPGQGLQFLFEYFSETQRNKGNFPGRFSGRQFSNSRSEMNVSTLELGDSALYLCASRASSYEQYFGPGTRLTVT.

The sample holds a few counts of this clone. The rearrangement joins TRBV19 to TRBJ1-1; 7 bases are shared with TRBD1. This CDR3 has 17 residues. Germline V gives CDR1 LNHDA, CDR2 SQIVND (reference sequence). The V segment lost 6 bases and the J segment 1 base; nucleotides outside the gene matches: 14. Here the CDR3 DNA reads TGTGCCAGTAGCCTACTTTACCGGGACAGTAAGAACACTGAAGCTTTCTTT. Its translation is CASSLLYRDSKNTEAFF. The variable domain in full, completed from reference TRBV19 and TRBJ1-1, reads DGGITQSPKYLFRKEGQNVTLSCEQNLNHDAMYWYRQDPGQGLRLIYYSQIVNDFQKGDIAEGYSVSREKKESFPLTVTSAQKNPTAFYLCASSLLYRDSKNTEAFFGQGTRLTVV.

J is TRBJ2-1 and V is TRBV19; the D call may be TRBD1 or TRBD2 (5 bases each). V was trimmed by 5 bases and J by 6 bases, leaving 8 bases between them. The CDR3 is made up of 12 amino acids. CDR1 and CDR2 (germline): LNHDA, SQIVND (reference sequence). The CDR3, as DNA: TGTGCCAGTAGTCTCGGGACCAATGAGCAGTTCTTC. Encoded protein: CASSLGTNEQFF.

This chain joins TRBV5-4 and TRBJ2-3; D possibly matches TRBD1 or TRBD2 (5 bases each). Trimming took off 1 base at V and 6 bases at J, with 15 bases between the two ends. This CDR3 comprises 15 residues. Looked up from germline, CDR1 is SGHNT and CDR2 is YYREEE (reference sequence). Here the CDR3 reads CASSLRTGGPDTQYF. CDR3 nucleotide sequence: TGTGCCAGCAGCTTGAGAACAGGCGGGCCCGATACGCAGTATTTT.

This clone showed up just once. V is TRBV6-5 and J is TRBJ2-2; D gene uncertain. The CDR3 is made up of 13 amino acids. V was pared by 6 bases and J by 5 bases, with 10 bases between. Germline lookup yields CDR1 MNHEY and CDR2 SVGAGI. CDR3: CASRRSFTGELFF. The CDR3 DNA reads as TGTGCCAGCAGACGGAGCTTTACCGGGGAGCTGTTTTTT.

This chain joins TRBV6-5 and TRBJ2-5; D might be TRBD1 or TRBD2, each matching 5 bases. Per the germline V gene, CDR1 is MNHEY and CDR2 is SVGAGI. Trimming removed 4 bases from V and 4 bases from J, with 19 bases in between. This CDR3 region has 16 residues. The DNA of the CDR3 is TGTGCCAGCAGTTCGGCCGACGGGACCGTAAGAGAGACCCAGTACTTC. Translating gives CASSSADGTVRETQYF.

The CDR3: CASSVDVGELFF. CDR3 coding DNA: TGTGCCAGCAGCGTAGATGTGGGGGAGCTGTTTTTT. The chain employs TRBV9 and TRBJ2-2; unclear D gene. The V gene lost 0 bases and the J gene lost 8 bases, with 5 bases spanning the gap. Germline-derived CDR1 and CDR2 are SGDLS and YYNGEE. The CDR3 covers 12 residues.

The V and J genes are TRBV2 and TRBJ1-2; D perhaps matches TRBD1 (6 bases). Germline-derived CDR1 and CDR2 are SNHLY and FYNNEI. This CDR3 is built from 14 residues. Trimming left V 6 bases short and J 7 bases short, with 18 bases between. CDR3 region: CASRMRGYDGGYTF. For the CDR3, the DNA is TGTGCCAGCAGAATGAGGGGGTACGATGGTGGCTACACCTTC.

The chain recombines TRBV7-9 with TRBJ2-2; TRBD2 is a possible D gene (5 bases). The CDR3 has 16 amino acids. V was trimmed by 2 bases and J by 4 bases, leaving 14 bases between them. Germline V gene data show CDR1 as SEHNR and CDR2 as FQNEAQ (reference sequence). The CDR3 DNA reads TGTGCCAGCAGCTTACTGGTCTCGCGGGCCACCGGGGAGCTGTTTTTT. Translating gives CASSLLVSRATGELFF.

The chain links TRBV7-2 to TRBJ2-7; 7 bases map to TRBD1. This CDR3 is 15 amino acids long. The junction had 11 bases not matched to a gene; V was cut back by 4 bases and J by 5 bases. Germline-derived CDR1 and CDR2 are SGHTA and FQGNSA. The CDR3 DNA reads TGTGCCAGCAGCTCACAGACAGGGTCAAAGAACGAGCAGTACTTC. It encodes CASSSQTGSKNEQYF.

This chain joins TRBV6-5 and TRBJ2-1; 10 bases align to TRBD2. Germline V CDR1 and CDR2: MNHEY, SVGAGI. The length of the CDR3 is 15 residues. V dropped 5 bases and J dropped 3; count of bases not matched to a gene: 4. CDR3 sequence reads: CASSPTSGHYNEQFF. In DNA, the CDR3 is TGTGCCAGCAGTCCGACTAGCGGGCACTACAATGAGCAGTTCTTC.

In this sample, this clone turned up once. The gene calls are TRBV7-6 and TRBJ1-1; TRBD1 matches at 7 bases. The CDR3 sequence is 13 residues long. From germline, CDR1 is SGHVS and CDR2 FNYEAQ. V gave up 4 bases and J gave up 4 bases; unmatched junction bases: 3. CDR3 nucleotides: TGTGCCAGCAGCTACGGGACAGTCACTGAAGCTTTCTTT. Translating it yields CASSYGTVTEAFF.